Here is one T cell receptor (beta chain) with its context. The data stem from a study of shared clonotypes between healthy human individuals. Splitting of each subset's genomic DNA was done evenly across several immunoSEQ plates. Template for every sorted-subset replicate PCR totaled 150 to 250 ng DNA, about 30,000 T cell genomes. Using immunoSEQ multiplex PCR, the repertoire was profiled, and TCRdb retains in-frame clones only, with some absent. The table has some 2 million clones, roughly 94% seen once. CD45RO-negative cells were positively selected for CCR7, leaving out terminally differentiated effector memory CD45RA+ cells. The ends were cut back, 4 bases at V and 4 bases at J, with 14 bases in the middle. The CDR3 covers 16 residues. Germline V CDR1 and CDR2: MGHRA, YSYEKL.

V usage is TRBV4-1 and J usage is TRBJ1-6; D unresolved. The sequencing input was naive CD8+ T cells sorted from blood. This TCR was sampled from a man aged 18 to 30 in good health. This CDR3 is CASSPTKQPYNSPLHF. The CDR3 DNA reads TGCGCCAGCAGCCCCACCAAGCAGCCTTATAATTCACCCCTCCACTTT.